This T cell receptor (beta chain) was sequenced for a study of cytomegalovirus exposure and HLA in healthy donors. The wider study: Genotyping of 300 to 450 donors showed that about 84% belonged to the Caucasian-associated ancestry cluster.

The PCR employed 60 Vbeta primers together with 13 Jbeta primers. Measured with immunoSEQ multiplex PCR; TCRdb has only the in-frame clones, and not every one. Here the sample spans roughly 140,000 clones, approximately 78% being singletons. Germline V CDR1 and CDR2: MNHNS, SASEGT. The CDR3 spans 13 residues. The V end was cut by 6 bases, the J end by 9 bases, with 17 bases between. Study results and limitations: Presence/absence analyses assumed roughly uniform sequencing depth across donors. TCR beta V segments were, for the most part, productive about 90% or about 30% of the time in an earlier analysis.

Comments on this clone: Its antigen is currently unknown.

Sequencing was performed on PBMCs. The clonotype was recovered from a man in his forties in good health and CMV-seropositive. The chain joins TRBV6-1 to TRBJ1-1, with D possibly being TRBD1 (6 bases). CDR3 DNA sequence: TGTGCCAGCAGCCAAGGGGGGAGGGCCAAAGCTTTCTTT. Translation: CASSQGGRAKAFF.